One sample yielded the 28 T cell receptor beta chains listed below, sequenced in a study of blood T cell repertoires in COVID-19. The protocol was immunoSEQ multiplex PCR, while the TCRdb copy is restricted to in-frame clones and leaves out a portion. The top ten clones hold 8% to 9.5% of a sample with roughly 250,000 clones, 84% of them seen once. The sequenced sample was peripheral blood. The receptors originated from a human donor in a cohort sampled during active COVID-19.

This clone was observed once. For the CDR3, the DNA is TGCGCCAGCAGCCAAGGGAGGCAGGCGCGGGAGACCCAGTACTTC. As protein: CASSQGRQARETQYF. The rearrangement joins TRBV4-1 to TRBJ2-5, with D perhaps matching TRBD2 (5 bases). The CDR3 contains 15 residues. The germline V gene has CDR1 MGHRA and CDR2 YSYEKL. Trimming left V 1 base short and J 5 bases short, with 14 bases between.

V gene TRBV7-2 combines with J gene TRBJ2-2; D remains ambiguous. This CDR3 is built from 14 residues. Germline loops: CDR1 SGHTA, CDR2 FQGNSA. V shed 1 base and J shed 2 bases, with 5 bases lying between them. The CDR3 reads CASSLVPNTGELFF. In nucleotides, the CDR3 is TGTGCCAGCAGCTTAGTCCCTAACACCGGGGAGCTGTTTTTT. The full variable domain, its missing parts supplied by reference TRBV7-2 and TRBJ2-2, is GAGVSQSPSNKVTEKGKDVELRCDPISGHTALYWYRQSLGQGLEFLIYFQGNSAPDKSGLPSDRFSAERTGGSVSTLTIQRTQQEDSAVYLCASSLVPNTGELFFGEGSRLTVL.

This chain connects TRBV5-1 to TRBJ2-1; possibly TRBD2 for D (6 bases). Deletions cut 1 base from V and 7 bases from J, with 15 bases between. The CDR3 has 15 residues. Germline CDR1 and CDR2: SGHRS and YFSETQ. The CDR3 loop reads CASSLTDYAINEQFF. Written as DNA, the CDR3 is TGCGCCAGCAGCTTGACGGACTATGCCATTAATGAGCAGTTCTTC.

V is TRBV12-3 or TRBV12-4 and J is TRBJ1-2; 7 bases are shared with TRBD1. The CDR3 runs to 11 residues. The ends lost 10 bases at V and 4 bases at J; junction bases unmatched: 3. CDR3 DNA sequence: TGTGCCACCCGGGACAGCTATGGCTACACCTTC. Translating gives CATRDSYGYTF.

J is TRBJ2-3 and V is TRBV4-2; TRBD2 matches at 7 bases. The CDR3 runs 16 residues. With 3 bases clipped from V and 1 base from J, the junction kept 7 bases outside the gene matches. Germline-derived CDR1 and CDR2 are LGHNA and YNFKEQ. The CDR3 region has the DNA TGTGCCAGCAGCCAGGGGGGGGAATTCGGCACAGATACGCAGTATTTT. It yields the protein CASSQGGEFGTDTQYF.

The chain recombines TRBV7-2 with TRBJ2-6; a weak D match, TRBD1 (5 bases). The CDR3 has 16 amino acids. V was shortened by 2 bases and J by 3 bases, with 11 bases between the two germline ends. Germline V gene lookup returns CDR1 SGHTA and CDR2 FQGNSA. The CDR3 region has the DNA TGTGCCAGCAGCTTATTAGGGGTGGGTGGGGCCAACGTCCTGACTTTC. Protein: CASSLLGVGGANVLTF.

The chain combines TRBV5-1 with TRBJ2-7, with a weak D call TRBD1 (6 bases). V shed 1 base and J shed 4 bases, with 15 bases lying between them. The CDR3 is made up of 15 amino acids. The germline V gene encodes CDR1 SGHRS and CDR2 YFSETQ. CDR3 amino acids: CASSLLGTPTYEQYF. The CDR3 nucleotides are TGCGCCAGCAGCTTGCTTGGGACACCCACTTACGAGCAGTACTTC.

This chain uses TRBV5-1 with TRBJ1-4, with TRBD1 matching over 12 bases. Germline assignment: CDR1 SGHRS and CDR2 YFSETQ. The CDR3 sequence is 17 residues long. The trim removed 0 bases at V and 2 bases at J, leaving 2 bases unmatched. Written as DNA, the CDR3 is TGCGCCAGCAGCTTGGGGGACAGGGGGCGGACTAATGAAAAACTGTTTTTT. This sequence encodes CASSLGDRGRTNEKLFF.

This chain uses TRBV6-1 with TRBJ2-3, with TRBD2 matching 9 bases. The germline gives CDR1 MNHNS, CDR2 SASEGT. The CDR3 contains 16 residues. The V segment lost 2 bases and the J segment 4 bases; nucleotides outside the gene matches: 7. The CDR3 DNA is TGTGCCAGCAGTGAATCTGCTAGCGGGAAGGCAGATACGCAGTATTTT. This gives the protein CASSESASGKADTQYF.

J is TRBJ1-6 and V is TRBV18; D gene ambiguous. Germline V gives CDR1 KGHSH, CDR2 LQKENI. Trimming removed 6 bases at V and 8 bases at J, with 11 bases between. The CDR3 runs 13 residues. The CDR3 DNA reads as TGTGCCAGCTCGCGGTCGCCGGATTCACCCCTCCACTTT. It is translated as CASSRSPDSPLHF.

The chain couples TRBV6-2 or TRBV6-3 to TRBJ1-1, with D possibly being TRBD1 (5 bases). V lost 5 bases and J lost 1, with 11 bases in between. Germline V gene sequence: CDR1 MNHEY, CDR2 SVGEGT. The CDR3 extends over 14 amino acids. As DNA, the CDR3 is TGTGCCAGCAGTCCACAGGTGGCGAACACTGAAGCTTTCTTT. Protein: CASSPQVANTEAFF.

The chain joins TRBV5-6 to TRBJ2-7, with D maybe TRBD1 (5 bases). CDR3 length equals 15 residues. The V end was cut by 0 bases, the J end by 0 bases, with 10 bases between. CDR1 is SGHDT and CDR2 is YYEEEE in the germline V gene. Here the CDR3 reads CASSLEQVFSYEQYF. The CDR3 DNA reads TGTGCCAGCAGCTTGGAACAGGTCTTCTCCTACGAGCAGTACTTC.

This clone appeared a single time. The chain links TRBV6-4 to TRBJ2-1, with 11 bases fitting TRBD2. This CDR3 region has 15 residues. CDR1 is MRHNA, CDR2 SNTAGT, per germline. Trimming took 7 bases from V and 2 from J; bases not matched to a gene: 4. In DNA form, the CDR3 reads TGTGCCAGCAAGGAGACTAGCGGGACCTACAATGAGCAGTTCTTC. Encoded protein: CASKETSGTYNEQFF.

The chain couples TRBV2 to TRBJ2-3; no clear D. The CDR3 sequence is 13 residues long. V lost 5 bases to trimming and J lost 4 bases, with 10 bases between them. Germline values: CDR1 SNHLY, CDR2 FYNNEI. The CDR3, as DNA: TGTGCCAGCAGTTCAATGCAGGCAGATACGCAGTATTTT. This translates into CASSSMQADTQYF.

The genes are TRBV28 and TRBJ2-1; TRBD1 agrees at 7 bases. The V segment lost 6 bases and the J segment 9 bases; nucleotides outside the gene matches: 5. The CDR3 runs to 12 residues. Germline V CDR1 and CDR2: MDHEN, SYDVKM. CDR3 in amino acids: CASRETGIEQFF. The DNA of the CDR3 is TGTGCCAGCAGGGAGACAGGGATTGAGCAGTTCTTC.

The CDR3 bases are TGTGCCAGCAGTTTTTCAGGGAGGGCCCAGTACTTC. This gives the protein CASSFSGRAQYF. The genes are TRBV27 and TRBJ2-5; 7 nucleotides agree with TRBD2. V lost 3 bases and J lost 9; bases outside the gene matches: 4. Looked up from germline, CDR1 is MNHEY and CDR2 is SMNVEV (reference sequence). The CDR3 loop spans 12 amino acids.

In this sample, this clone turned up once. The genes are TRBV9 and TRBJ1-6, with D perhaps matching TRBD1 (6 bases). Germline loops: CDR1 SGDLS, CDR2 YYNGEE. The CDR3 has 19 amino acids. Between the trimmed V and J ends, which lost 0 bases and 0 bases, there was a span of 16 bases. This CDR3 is CASSVGRPGDYSYNSPLHF. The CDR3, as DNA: TGTGCCAGCAGCGTAGGAAGGCCAGGGGACTACTCCTATAATTCACCCCTCCACTTT. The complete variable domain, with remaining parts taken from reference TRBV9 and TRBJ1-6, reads DSGVTQTPKHLITATGQRVTLRCSPRSGDLSVYWYQQSLDQGLQFLIQYYNGEERAKGNILERFSAQQFPDLHSELNLSSLELGDSALYFCASSVGRPGDYSYNSPLHFGNGTRLTVT.

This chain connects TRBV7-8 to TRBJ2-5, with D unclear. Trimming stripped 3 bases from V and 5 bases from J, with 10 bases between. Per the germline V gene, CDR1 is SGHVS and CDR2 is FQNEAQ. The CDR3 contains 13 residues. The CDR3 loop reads CASSLGRRETQYF. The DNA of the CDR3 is TGTGCCAGCAGCTTGGGCAGGCGTGAGACCCAGTACTTC.

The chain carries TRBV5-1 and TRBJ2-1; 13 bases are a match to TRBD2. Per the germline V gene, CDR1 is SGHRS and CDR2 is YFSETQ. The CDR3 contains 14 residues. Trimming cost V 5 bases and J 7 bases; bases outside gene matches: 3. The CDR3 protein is CASRGLAGLNEQFF. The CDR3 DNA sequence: TGCGCCAGCAGGGGACTAGCGGGATTAAATGAGCAGTTCTTC.

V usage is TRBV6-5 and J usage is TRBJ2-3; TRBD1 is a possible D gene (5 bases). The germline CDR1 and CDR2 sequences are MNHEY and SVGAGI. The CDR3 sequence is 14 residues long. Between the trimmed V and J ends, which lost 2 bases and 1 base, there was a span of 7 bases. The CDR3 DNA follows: TGTGCCAGCAGTTACGGGGCCGGCACAGATACGCAGTATTTT. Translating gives CASSYGAGTDTQYF.

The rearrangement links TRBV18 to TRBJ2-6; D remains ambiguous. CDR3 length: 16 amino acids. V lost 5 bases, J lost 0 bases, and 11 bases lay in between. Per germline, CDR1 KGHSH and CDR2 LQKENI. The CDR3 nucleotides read TGTGCCAGCTCAACACTCCCCGGCTCTGGGGCCAACGTCCTGACTTTC. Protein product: CASSTLPGSGANVLTF.

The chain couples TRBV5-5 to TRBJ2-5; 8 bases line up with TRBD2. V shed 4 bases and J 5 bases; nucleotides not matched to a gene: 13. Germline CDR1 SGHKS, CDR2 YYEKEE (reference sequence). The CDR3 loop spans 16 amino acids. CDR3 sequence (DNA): TGTGCCAGCAGCCCCGGAGGAAGCGGGAGTGGGGAGACCCAGTACTTC. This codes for CASSPGGSGSGETQYF.

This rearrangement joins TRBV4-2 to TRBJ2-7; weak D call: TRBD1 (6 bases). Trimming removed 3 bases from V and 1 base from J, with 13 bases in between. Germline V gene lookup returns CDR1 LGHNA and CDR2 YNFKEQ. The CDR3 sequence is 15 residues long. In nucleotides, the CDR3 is TGTGCCAGCAGCCATCAGGGGTCGGGGTCCTACGAGCAGTACTTC. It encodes CASSHQGSGSYEQYF.

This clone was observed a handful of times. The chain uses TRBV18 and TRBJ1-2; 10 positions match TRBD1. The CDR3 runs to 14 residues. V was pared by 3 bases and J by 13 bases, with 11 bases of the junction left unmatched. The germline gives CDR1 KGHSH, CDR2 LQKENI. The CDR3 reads CASSPQTPGQGSTF. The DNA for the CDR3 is TGTGCCAGCTCACCTCAAACACCGGGACAGGGGTCCACCTTC.

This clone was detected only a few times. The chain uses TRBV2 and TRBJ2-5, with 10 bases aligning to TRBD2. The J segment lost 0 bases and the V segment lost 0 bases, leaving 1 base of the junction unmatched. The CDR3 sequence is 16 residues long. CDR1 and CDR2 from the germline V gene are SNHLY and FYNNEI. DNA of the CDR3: TGTGCCAGCAGTGAAGCGACTAGCGGGTACCAAGAGACCCAGTACTTC. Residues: CASSEATSGYQETQYF.

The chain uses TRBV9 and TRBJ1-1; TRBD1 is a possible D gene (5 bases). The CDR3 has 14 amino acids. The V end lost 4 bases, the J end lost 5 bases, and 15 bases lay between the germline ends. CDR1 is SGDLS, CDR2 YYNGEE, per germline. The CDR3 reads CASSTGGDLTEAFF. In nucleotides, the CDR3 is TGTGCCAGCAGCACGGGAGGGGATCTGACTGAAGCTTTCTTT. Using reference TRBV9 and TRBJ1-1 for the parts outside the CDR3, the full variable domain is DSGVTQTPKHLITATGQRVTLRCSPRSGDLSVYWYQQSLDQGLQFLIQYYNGEERAKGNILERFSAQQFPDLHSELNLSSLELGDSALYFCASSTGGDLTEAFFGQGTRLTVV.

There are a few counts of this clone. The CDR3, as DNA: TGTGCCAGTAGGGGAGGAGAAGAGACCCAGTACTTC. This codes for CASRGGEETQYF. The chain links TRBV12-3 or TRBV12-4 to TRBJ2-5, with a weak D call TRBD2 (6 bases). The CDR3 totals 12 residues. Trimming stripped 9 bases from V and 3 bases from J, with 11 bases between.

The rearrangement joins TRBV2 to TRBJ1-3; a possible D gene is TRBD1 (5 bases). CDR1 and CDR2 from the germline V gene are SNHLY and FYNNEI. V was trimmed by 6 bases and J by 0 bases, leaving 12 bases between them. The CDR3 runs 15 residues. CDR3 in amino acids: CASSETGNSGNTIYF. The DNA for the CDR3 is TGTGCCAGCAGCGAAACAGGAAACTCTGGAAACACCATATATTTT.